The clone carrying this TCR beta chain was recorded once. The source of the sample is a study of blood T cell repertoires in COVID-19. Across the whole study: Samples representing acute and convalescent COVID-19 were sourced from the United States, Italy and Spain.

This CDR3 is built from 14 residues. V shed 1 base and J 6 bases; nucleotides not matched to a gene: 5. From germline, CDR1 is SQVTM and CDR2 ANQGSEA. Cohorts were determined from participant-reported clinical history. Per the study methods: The assay estimated nucleated cells by amplifying reference gene primers. The table came from immunoSEQ multiplex PCR; TCRdb's copy has only in-frame clones and leaves some out. D and trimming were read from the DNA, whereas the V and J calls and clone size are those reported in that table. This sample has around 85,000 clones, with roughly 90% found just once. J is TRBJ2-1 and V is TRBV29-1; the match to TRBD2 covers 8 bases. The specimen was PBMCs or T cells enriched from blood (not recorded which). This receptor was obtained from a woman between 50 and 59 years old with acute COVID-19. Here the CDR3 reads CSVEGTSGTNEQFF. The CDR3 coding sequence is TGCAGCGTTGAAGGCACTAGCGGTACCAATGAGCAGTTCTTC.